This record concerns one TCR beta chain sequence. Its antigen remains unidentified. This entry comes from a study of cytomegalovirus exposure and HLA in healthy donors. Broader study findings: The study flagged about 160 TCR beta chains as cytomegalovirus-associated. Most TCR sequences were uncommon, yet certain public TCRs appeared in many donors. A later analysis linked a missense variant in DCLRE1C to the trimming of TCR beta V and J genes.

Germline V gene sequence: CDR1 SQVTM, CDR2 ANQGSEA. The CDR3 contains 14 residues. V gave up 6 bases and J gave up 0 bases, with 11 bases separating them. The primer mix had 60 Vbeta and 13 Jbeta primers. Method: immunoSEQ multiplex PCR; TCRdb's copy keeps in-frame clones and lacks some. The sample holds tens of thousands of clones; 82% are singletons and the top ten take 3.5% to 4%. The sequenced sample was PBMCs. This clonotype originated in a man in his fifties in good health and CMV-seronegative. The genes are TRBV29-1 and TRBJ2-2; maybe TRBD1 (5 bases). CDR3 DNA: TGCAGCGTCGGACATCAGACGAACACCGGGGAGCTGTTTTTT. Translated, it gives CSVGHQTNTGELFF.